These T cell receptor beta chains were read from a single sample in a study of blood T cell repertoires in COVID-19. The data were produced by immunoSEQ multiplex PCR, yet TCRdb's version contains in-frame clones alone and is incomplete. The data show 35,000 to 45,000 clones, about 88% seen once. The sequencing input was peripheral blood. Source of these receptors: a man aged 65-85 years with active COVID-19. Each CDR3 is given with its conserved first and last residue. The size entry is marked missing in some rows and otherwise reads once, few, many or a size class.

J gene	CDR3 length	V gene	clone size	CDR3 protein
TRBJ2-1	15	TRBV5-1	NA	CASSFSGGSYNEQFF
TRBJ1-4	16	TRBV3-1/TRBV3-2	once	CASSQNRGRGLEKLFF
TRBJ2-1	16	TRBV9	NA	CASSLEGSGNDNEQFF
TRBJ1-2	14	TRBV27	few	CASSFGPGLSGYTF
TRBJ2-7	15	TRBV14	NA	CASSQMTSGTYEQYF
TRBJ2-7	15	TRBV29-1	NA	CSFGTSGSALGEQYF
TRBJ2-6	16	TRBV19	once	CASSIVAVSGANVLTF
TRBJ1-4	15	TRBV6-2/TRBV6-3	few	CASSPPGQGAEKLFF
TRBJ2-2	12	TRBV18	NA	CASSPGGIELFF
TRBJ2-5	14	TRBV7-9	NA	CASSLPVTWETQYF
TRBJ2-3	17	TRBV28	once	CATQTRQGGKNRDTQYF
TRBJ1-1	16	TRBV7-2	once	CASSLAPQGAGTEAFF
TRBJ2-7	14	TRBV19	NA	CASSISAGRYEQYF
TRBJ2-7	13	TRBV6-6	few	CASRGQGVREQYF
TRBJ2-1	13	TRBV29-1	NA	CSVGLAGENEQFF
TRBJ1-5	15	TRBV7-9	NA	CASSLNGGANQPQHF
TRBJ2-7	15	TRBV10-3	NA	CAISESVLATYEQYF
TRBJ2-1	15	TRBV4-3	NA	CASSHQRGPFREQFF
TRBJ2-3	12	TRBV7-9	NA	CASSSPADTQYF
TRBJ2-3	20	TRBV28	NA	CASTLFGRRSSGRRTDTQYF
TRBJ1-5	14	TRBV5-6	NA	CASSLRGSGRPQHF
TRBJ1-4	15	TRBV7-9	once	CASSPGGGLREKLFF
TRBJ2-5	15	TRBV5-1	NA	CASSLGQGGEKTQYF
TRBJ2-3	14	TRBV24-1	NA	CATSERDRADTQYF
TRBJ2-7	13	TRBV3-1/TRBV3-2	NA	CASSQEGGSEQYF
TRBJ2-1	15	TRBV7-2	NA	CASVGAGGSYNEQFF
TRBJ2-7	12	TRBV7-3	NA	CASSLWTREQYF
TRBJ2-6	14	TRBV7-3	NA	CASSWTAGANVLTF
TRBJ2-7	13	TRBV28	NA	CASGDSRSYEQYF
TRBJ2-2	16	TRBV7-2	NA	CASSLELGGIAGELFF
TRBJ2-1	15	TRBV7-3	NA	CASSLVDSWATEQFF